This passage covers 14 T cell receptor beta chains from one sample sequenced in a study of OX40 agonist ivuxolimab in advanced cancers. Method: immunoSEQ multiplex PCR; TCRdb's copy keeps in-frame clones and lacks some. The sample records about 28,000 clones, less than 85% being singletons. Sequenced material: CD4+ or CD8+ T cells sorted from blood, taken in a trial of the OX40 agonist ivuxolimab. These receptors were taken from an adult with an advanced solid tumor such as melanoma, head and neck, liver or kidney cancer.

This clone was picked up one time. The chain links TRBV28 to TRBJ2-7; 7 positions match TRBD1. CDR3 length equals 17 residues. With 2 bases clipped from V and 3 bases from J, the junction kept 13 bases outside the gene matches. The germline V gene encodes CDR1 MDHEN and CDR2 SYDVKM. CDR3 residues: CASSLPQPGQWDYEQYF. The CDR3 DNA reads TGTGCCAGCAGTTTACCTCAACCGGGACAGTGGGACTACGAGCAGTACTTC.

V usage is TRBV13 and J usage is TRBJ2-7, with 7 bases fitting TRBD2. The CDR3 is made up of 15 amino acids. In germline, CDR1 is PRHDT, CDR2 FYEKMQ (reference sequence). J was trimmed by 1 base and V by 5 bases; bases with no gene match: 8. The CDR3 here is CASSLGREWSYEQYF. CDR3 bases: TGTGCCAGCAGCCTCGGGCGGGAGTGGTCCTACGAGCAGTACTTC.

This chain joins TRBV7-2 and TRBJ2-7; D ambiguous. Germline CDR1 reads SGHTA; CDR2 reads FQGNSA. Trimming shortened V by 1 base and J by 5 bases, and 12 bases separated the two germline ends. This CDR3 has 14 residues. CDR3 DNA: TGTGCCAGCAGCTTAGTTTCAGGATCTGACGAGCAGTACTTC. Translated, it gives CASSLVSGSDEQYF.

Here the CDR3 DNA reads TGTGCCAGCAGCGTATCGGGACTAGCGGGAGGGCGGGGCTACAATGAGCAGTTCTTC. This sequence encodes CASSVSGLAGGRGYNEQFF. V and J are TRBV9 and TRBJ2-1; 16 bases agree with TRBD2. This CDR3 has 19 amino acids. The germline CDR1 and CDR2 sequences are SGDLS and YYNGEE. V lost 1 base, J lost 3 bases, and 7 bases stayed unmatched. The full variable domain, its missing parts supplied by reference TRBV9 and TRBJ2-1, is DSGVTQTPKHLITATGQRVTLRCSPRSGDLSVYWYQQSLDQGLQFLIQYYNGEERAKGNILERFSAQQFPDLHSELNLSSLELGDSALYFCASSVSGLAGGRGYNEQFFGPGTRLTVL.

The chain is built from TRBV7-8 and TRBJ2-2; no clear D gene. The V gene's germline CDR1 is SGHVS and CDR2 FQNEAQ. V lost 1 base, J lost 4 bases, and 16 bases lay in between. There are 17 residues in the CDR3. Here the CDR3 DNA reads TGTGCCAGCAGCTTAGTTCAATCAATCTTGCCCACCGGGGAGCTGTTTTTT. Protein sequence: CASSLVQSILPTGELFF.

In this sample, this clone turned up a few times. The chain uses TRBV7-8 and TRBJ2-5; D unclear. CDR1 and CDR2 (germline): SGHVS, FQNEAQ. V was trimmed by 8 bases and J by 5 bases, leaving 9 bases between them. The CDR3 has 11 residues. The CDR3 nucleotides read TGTGCCAGCGTCTACGGGGAGACCCAGTACTTC. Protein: CASVYGETQYF.

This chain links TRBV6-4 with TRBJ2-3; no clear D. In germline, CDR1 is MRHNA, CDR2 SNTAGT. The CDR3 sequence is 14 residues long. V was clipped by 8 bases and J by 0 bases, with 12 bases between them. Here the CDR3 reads CASAIDGSTDTQYF. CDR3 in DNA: TGTGCCAGCGCGATCGACGGCAGCACAGATACGCAGTATTTT.

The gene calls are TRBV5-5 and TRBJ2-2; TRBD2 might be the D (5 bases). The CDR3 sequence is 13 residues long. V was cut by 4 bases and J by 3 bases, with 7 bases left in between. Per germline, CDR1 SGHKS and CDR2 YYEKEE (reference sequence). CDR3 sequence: CASSPEDTGELFF. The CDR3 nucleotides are TGTGCCAGCAGCCCGGAGGACACCGGGGAGCTGTTTTTT. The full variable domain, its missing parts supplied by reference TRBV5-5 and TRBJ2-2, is DAGVTQSPTHLIKTRGQQVTLRCSPISGHKSVSWYQQVLGQGPQFIFQYYEKEERGRGNFPDRFSARQFPNYSSELNVNALLLGDSALYLCASSPEDTGELFFGEGSRLTVL.

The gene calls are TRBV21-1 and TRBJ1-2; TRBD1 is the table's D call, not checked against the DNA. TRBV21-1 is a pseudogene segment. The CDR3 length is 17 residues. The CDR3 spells CASSKVNQDLRGRGYTF. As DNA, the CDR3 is TGTGCCAGCAGCAAAGTAAATCAGGACCTCAGGGGTAGGGGCTACACCTTC.

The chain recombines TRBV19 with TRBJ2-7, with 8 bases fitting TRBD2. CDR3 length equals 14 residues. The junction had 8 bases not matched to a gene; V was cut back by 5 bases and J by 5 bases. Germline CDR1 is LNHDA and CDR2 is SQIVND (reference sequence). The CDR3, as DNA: TGTGCCAGTAGTTGGAGCGGGAGTACCGACGAGCAGTACTTC. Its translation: CASSWSGSTDEQYF.

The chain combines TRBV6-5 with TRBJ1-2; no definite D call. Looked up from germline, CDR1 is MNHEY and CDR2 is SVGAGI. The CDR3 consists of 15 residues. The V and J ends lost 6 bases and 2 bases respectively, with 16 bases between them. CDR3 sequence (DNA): TGTGCCAGCAGCCCCCTCGTCGCTCTCAACTATGGCTACACCTTC. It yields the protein CASSPLVALNYGYTF.

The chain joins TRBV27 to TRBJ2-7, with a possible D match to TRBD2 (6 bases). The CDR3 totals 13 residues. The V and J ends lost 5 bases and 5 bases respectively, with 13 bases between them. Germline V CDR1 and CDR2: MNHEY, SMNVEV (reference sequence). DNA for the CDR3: TGTGCCAGCAGTCCCACTAGCTTTCACGAGCAGTACTTC. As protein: CASSPTSFHEQYF.

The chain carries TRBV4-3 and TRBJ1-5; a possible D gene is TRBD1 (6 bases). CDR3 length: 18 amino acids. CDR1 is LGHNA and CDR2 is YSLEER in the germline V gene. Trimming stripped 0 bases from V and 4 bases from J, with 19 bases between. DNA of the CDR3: TGCGCCAGCAGCCAAGAAGCCCGGGGGGGGCCTGCTAATCAGCCCCAGCATTTT. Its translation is CASSQEARGGPANQPQHF.

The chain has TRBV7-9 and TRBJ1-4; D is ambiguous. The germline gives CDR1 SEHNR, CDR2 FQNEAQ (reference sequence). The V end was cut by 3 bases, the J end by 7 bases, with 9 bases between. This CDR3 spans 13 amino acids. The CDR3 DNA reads TGTGCCAGCAGCTTGGCAGCAGCTGAAAAACTGTTTTTT. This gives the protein CASSLAAAEKLFF. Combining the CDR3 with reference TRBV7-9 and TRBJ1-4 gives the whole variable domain DTGVSQNPRHKITKRGQNVTFRCDPISEHNRLYWYRQTLGQGPEFLTYFQNEAQLEKSRLLSDRFSAERPKGSFSTLEIQRTEQGDSAMYLCASSLAAAEKLFFGSGTQLSVL.